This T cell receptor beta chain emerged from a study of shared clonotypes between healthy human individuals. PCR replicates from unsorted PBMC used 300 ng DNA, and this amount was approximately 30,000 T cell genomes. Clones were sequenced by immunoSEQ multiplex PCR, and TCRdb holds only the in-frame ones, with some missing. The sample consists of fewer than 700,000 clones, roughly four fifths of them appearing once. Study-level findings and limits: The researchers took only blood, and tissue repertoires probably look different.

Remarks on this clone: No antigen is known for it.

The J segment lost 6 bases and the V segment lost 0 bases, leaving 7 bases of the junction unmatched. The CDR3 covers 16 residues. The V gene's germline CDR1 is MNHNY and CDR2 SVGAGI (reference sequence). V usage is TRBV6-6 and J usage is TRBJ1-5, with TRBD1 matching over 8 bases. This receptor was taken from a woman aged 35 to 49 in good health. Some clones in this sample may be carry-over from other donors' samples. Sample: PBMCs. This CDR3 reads CASSYSFGRGLQPQHF. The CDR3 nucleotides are TGTGCCAGCAGTTACTCTTTCGGCAGGGGGCTTCAGCCCCAGCATTTT.